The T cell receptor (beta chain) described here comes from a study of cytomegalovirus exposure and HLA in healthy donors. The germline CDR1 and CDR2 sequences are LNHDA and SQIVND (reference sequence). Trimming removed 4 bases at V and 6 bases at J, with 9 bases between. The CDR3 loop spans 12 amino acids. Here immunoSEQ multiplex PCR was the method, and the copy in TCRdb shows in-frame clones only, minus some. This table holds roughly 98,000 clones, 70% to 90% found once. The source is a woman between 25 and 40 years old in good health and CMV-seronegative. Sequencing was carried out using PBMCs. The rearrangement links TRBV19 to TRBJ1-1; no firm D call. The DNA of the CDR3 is TGTGCCAGTAGTAGTTCGAGGGCTGAAGCTTTCTTT. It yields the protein CASSSSRAEAFF.